Shown below are 10 T cell receptor beta chains from a single sample sequenced in a study of CD4 T cell repertoires in COVID-19. These memory T cells were uncultured and sequenced directly after ex vivo isolation. Only in-frame clones appear in the TCRdb table, and some are missing; sequencing was by immunoSEQ multiplex PCR. The sample lists approximately 8,700 clones, under 90% occurring once. The starting material was effector memory CD4+ T cells from blood, obtained before the COVID-19 pandemic. The receptor set was obtained from a human donor who had COVID-19.

The chain combines TRBV6-1 with TRBJ2-7; 9 bases are shared with TRBD1. There are 15 residues in the CDR3. CDR1 and CDR2 (germline): MNHNS, SASEGT. V was pared by 6 bases and J by 4 bases, with 10 bases of the junction left unmatched. The DNA of the CDR3 is TGTGCCAGCAGCCCCTCGGACAGGGGAAGGTACGAGCAGTACTTC. Encoded protein: CASSPSDRGRYEQYF.

The gene calls are TRBV6-6 and TRBJ2-5; D unclear. Germline assignment: CDR1 MNHNY and CDR2 SVGAGI (reference sequence). V lost 2 bases, J lost 1 base, and 8 bases lay in between. The CDR3 has 14 residues. The CDR3 spells CASSYGLSQETQYF. CDR3 in DNA: TGTGCCAGCAGTTACGGGCTCAGCCAAGAGACCCAGTACTTC.

This clone occurred once. The chain links TRBV5-1 to TRBJ2-7, with 10 nucleotides matching TRBD1. The CDR3 spans 14 residues. Germline-derived CDR1 and CDR2 are SGHRS and YFSETQ. V lost 4 bases, J lost 4 bases, and 5 bases stayed unmatched. CDR3 protein: CASSGQGGNYEQYF. CDR3 sequence (DNA): TGCGCCAGCAGCGGACAGGGGGGAAATTACGAGCAGTACTTC.

This clone appeared a single time. The rearrangement links TRBV6-5 to TRBJ1-1; weak D call: TRBD1 (5 bases). The germline CDR1 and CDR2 sequences are MNHEY and SVGAGI. V lost 5 bases to trimming and J lost 2 bases, with 12 bases between them. The CDR3 extends over 14 amino acids. CDR3 DNA sequence: TGTGCCAGCAGTGAATCAAGGGGAAACACTGAAGCTTTCTTT. Its protein product is CASSESRGNTEAFF.

The CDR3 here is CASSESAGRGTRQFF. The CDR3 bases are TGCGCCAGCAGTGAGTCGGCCGGGAGAGGGACTAGGCAGTTCTTC. The chain uses TRBV10-1 and TRBJ2-1; 8 nucleotides match TRBD2. With V trimmed by 0 bases and J by 12 bases, 10 bases remained unmatched. The CDR3 contains 15 residues. Germline V CDR1 and CDR2: WNHNN, SYGVQD (reference sequence).

V is TRBV7-2 and J is TRBJ2-2; TRBD1 aligns across 9 bases. CDR1 and CDR2 from the germline V gene are SGHTA and FQGNSA. CDR3 length: 14 residues. J gave up 7 bases and V 3 bases, and 3 bases lay outside the gene matches. CDR3 DNA sequence: TGTGCCAGCAGCTTGGGACAGGGTATCGGGGAGCTGTTTTTT. It is translated as CASSLGQGIGELFF.

The rearrangement uses TRBV7-2 and TRBJ1-1, with no clear D. The germline CDR1 and CDR2 sequences are SGHTA and FQGNSA. The length of the CDR3 is 13 residues. The V end lost 2 bases, the J end lost 4 bases, and 8 bases lay between the germline ends. In DNA form, the CDR3 reads TGTGCCAGCAGCTTATCAGATGTCACTGAAGCTTTCTTT. Its translation: CASSLSDVTEAFF.

The rearrangement joins TRBV5-1 to TRBJ2-7; D may be TRBD2 (5 bases). Trimming removed 0 bases at V and 4 bases at J, with 11 bases between. Per the germline V gene, CDR1 is SGHRS and CDR2 is YFSETQ. The CDR3 is 14 residues long. CDR3 in amino acids: CASSLGGREYEQYF. In nucleotides, the CDR3 is TGCGCCAGCAGCTTGGGAGGAAGGGAGTACGAGCAGTACTTC.

The chain is built from TRBV10-1 and TRBJ2-7; D possibly corresponds to TRBD1 (9 bases). CDR3 length: 17 amino acids. Trimming left V 0 bases short and J 3 bases short, with 18 bases between. The V gene's germline CDR1 is WNHNN and CDR2 SYGVQD (reference sequence). The CDR3 spells CASSESSGGQGHYEQYF. DNA for the CDR3: TGCGCCAGCAGTGAGTCCAGCGGGGGACAGGGACACTACGAGCAGTACTTC.

The CDR3 reads CASSPPARDNEQFF. The CDR3 DNA is TGTGCCAGCTCACCACCAGCTAGAGACAATGAGCAGTTCTTC. The V call is TRBV18, the J call TRBJ2-1; D gene uncertain. CDR1 is KGHSH and CDR2 is LQKENI in the germline V gene. This CDR3 comprises 14 residues. The V and J ends lost 0 bases and 5 bases respectively, with 8 bases between them.